Detailed here is one TCR beta chain. Every sample had a minimum of 6.5 million PBMCs isolated. Next came a second PCR, run for roughly 7 to 12 cycles, which used a sample-barcoded 5' primer along with a J-beta primer mix. Every cDNA molecule carried a tag from a template-switch adaptor bearing 12 random nucleotides. TCRdb re-analysed the 5' RACE reads in MiXCR, keeping a single row per CDR3 protein. The table has about 620,000 distinct CDR3 sequences, 20% to 25% seen once. Deletions cut 0 bases from V and 7 bases from J, with 12 bases between. Germline V gene data show CDR1 as LGHDT and CDR2 as YNNKEL (reference sequence). The CDR3 extends over 14 amino acids. The data stem from a study of blood T cells in healthy people across ages. Study at large: About one barcoded beta molecule per two T cells came from capture by template switching.

The TCR was taken from a man aged 70-80 years in good health. Material for sequencing was blood. The genes are TRBV3-1 and TRBJ2-5, with D perhaps matching TRBD1 or TRBD2 (5 bases each). This CDR3 is CASSQEGTRGTQYF. CDR3 coding DNA: TGTGCCAGCAGCCAAGAAGGGACCCGGGGGACCCAGTACTTC.